This is a list of T cell receptor beta chains from one sample in a study of persistence of HIV-infected CD4 T cells. These receptors' antigens are unknown. Clones were sequenced by immunoSEQ multiplex PCR, and TCRdb holds only the in-frame ones, with some missing. The sample lists just under 65,000 clones; more than 70% were seen once. The sequenced sample was CD4+ T cells sorted from PBMCs after roughly 20-hour stimulation, obtained from a patient who received antiretroviral therapy. These receptors came from an adult man with HIV who was CMV-seropositive. Each CDR3 is given with its conserved first and last residue. The D gene is left open where the match is weak. A row's size may be missing; if present it is once, few, many or a size class.

V,J,size,D,CDR3,DNA
TRBV7-9,TRBJ2-1,few,-,CASSFLQGNEQFF,TGTGCCAGCAGCTTCCTACAGGGAAATGAGCAGTTCTTC
TRBV2,TRBJ2-7,-,-,CASMRDNRNSEQYF,TGTGCCAGCATGAGGGACAATAGAAACTCCGAGCAGTACTTC
TRBV19,TRBJ1-2,-,-,CASSRQNYGYTF,TGTGCCAGTAGTAGGCAGAACTATGGCTACACCTTC
TRBV9,TRBJ2-5,-,-,CASSLRTAGETQYF,TGTGCCAGCAGCCTCCGGACCGCGGGAGAGACCCAGTACTTC
TRBV12-3/TRBV12-4,TRBJ1-1,-,TRBD1,CASSSGGTTEAFF,TGTGCCAGCAGCTCAGGGGGAACCACTGAAGCTTTCTTT
TRBV6-5,TRBJ2-3,-,-,CASSYSALVADTQYF,TGTGCCAGCAGTTACTCAGCACTTGTCGCAGATACGCAGTATTTT
TRBV6-5,TRBJ2-7,-,-,CASSYQRGHEQYF,TGTGCCAGCAGTTACCAGCGAGGGCACGAGCAGTACTTC
TRBV7-9,TRBJ1-2,once,-,CASSSQTDYGYTF,TGTGCCAGCAGCTCCCAAACCGACTATGGCTACACCTTC
TRBV6-5,TRBJ2-1,-,TRBD1,CASSPGTAYNEQFF,TGTGCCAGCAGTCCCGGGACAGCCTACAATGAGCAGTTCTTC
TRBV5-1,TRBJ2-7,-,TRBD1,CASSIRQGAYEQYF,TGCGCCAGCAGCATCAGACAGGGCGCGTACGAGCAGTACTTC
TRBV27,TRBJ2-7,few,-,CASSFRTGIGLEQYF,TGTGCCAGCAGCTTCCGAACAGGGATAGGTCTCGAGCAGTACTTC
TRBV19,TRBJ2-3,-,-,CASSMQSRTTDTQYF,TGTGCCAGTAGTATGCAGAGCAGGACCACAGATACGCAGTATTTT
TRBV9,TRBJ1-4,-,-,CASSPSPVDEKLFF,TGTGCCAGCAGCCCCTCCCCGGTTGATGAAAAACTGTTTTTT
TRBV30,TRBJ1-1,-,-,CAWRGELKAFF,TGTGCCTGGAGGGGGGAGCTAAAAGCTTTCTTT
TRBV5-1,TRBJ1-3,-,-,CASSRDGGVRAGNTIYF,TGCGCCAGCAGCCGCGACGGGGGGGTCCGCGCTGGAAACACCATATATTTT
TRBV7-8,TRBJ1-6,-,-,CASSLGARGSSYNSPLHF,TGTGCCAGCAGCTTAGGGGCCAGGGGCAGTTCCTATAATTCACCCCTCCACTTT
TRBV20-1,TRBJ2-7,-,-,CSASLAGQGNGYF,TGCAGTGCTAGTTTAGCGGGACAGGGTAACGGGTACTTC
TRBV5-6,TRBJ2-1,-,TRBD1,CASSAGGPYNEQFF,TGTGCCAGCAGCGCAGGGGGCCCCTACAATGAGCAGTTCTTC
TRBV27,TRBJ2-3,-,TRBD2,CASSAWTSGITDTQYF,TGTGCCAGCAGTGCTTGGACTAGCGGTATCACAGATACGCAGTATTTT
TRBV5-1,TRBJ2-1,-,-,CASSLVLNEQFF,TGCGCCAGCAGCTTGGTATTAAATGAGCAGTTCTTC
TRBV7-2,TRBJ1-5,-,TRBD1,CASSSRTGSNQPQHF,TGTGCCAGCAGCTCTCGGACAGGAAGCAATCAGCCCCAGCATTTT
TRBV5-1,TRBJ2-3,few,-,CASSQQGILGDTQYF,TGCGCCAGCAGCCAACAGGGTATCCTGGGGGATACGCAGTATTTT
TRBV21-1,TRBJ1-5,-,-,CASSGCSSNQPQHF,TGTGCCAGCAGCGGCTGCAGTAGCAATCAGCCCCAGCATTTT
TRBV7-2,TRBJ2-3,few,TRBD2,CASSSAGLAGGYTDTQYF,TGTGCCAGCAGCTCCGCTGGACTAGCGGGGGGTTACACAGATACGCAGTATTTT
TRBV6-6,TRBJ2-1,-,-,CASSSDNEQFF,TGTGCCAGCAGCTCCGACAATGAGCAGTTCTTC
TRBV19,TRBJ1-1,-,-,CASSMNWDNTEAFF,TGTGCCAGTAGTATGAATTGGGACAACACTGAAGCTTTCTTT
TRBV10-3,TRBJ2-6,-,-,CAIKGTGANVLTF,TGTGCCATCAAGGGGACAGGGGCCAACGTCCTGACTTTC
TRBV6-1,TRBJ2-2,few,TRBD1,CASSESTGGGSTGELFF,TGTGCCAGCAGTGAATCTACAGGGGGCGGTAGCACCGGGGAGCTGTTTTTT
TRBV24-1,TRBJ1-1,-,-,CATSDHRGGNTEAFF,TGTGCCACCAGTGATCACCGGGGTGGGAACACTGAAGCTTTCTTT
TRBV7-2,TRBJ2-3,-,-,CASSLAWGTKTDTQYF,TGTGCCAGCAGCTTAGCGTGGGGGACAAAGACAGATACGCAGTATTTT
TRBV29-1,TRBJ1-2,-,-,CSVKEGDGYTF,TGCAGCGTCAAGGAGGGAGATGGCTACACCTTC
TRBV6-1,TRBJ1-4,once,-,CASSEQGRTNEKLFF,TGTGCCAGCAGTGAACAGGGGAGGACTAATGAAAAACTGTTTTTT